This TCR beta chain appears in the sequencing data of a study of shared clonotypes between healthy human individuals. Study in general: Three plates each covered CD4 naive and memory; CD8 naive two, CD8 memory one.

Sequencing was performed with immunoSEQ multiplex PCR; in TCRdb, only in-frame clones are kept and a portion is missing. The profile shows more than 2,000,000 clones, around nine tenths of them singletons. The study separated CD4+ cells into CD45RA+ naive and CD45RA-negative memory subsets. Findings and caveats of the study: Sequencing depth was expected to influence donor clonotype sharing.

V lost 3 bases to trimming and J lost 6 bases; unmatched junction nucleotides: 0. CDR3 size: 13 residues. Germline lookup yields CDR1 SGHRS and CDR2 YFSETQ. As to this clone: Its target is not known.

This TCR was sampled from a man aged 18 to 35 in good health. The chain is built from TRBV5-1 and TRBJ2-1; 10 nucleotides align to TRBD1. The sample taken for sequencing was naive CD4+ T cells sorted from blood. Subset here: CD45RA+ positively selected. The CDR3 here is CASSWTGGNEQFF. The CDR3 region has the DNA TGCGCCAGCAGCTGGACAGGGGGCAATGAGCAGTTCTTC.